Below, 4 T cell receptor beta chains from the same sample are listed, as sequenced in a study of shared clonotypes between healthy human individuals. The data were produced by immunoSEQ multiplex PCR, yet TCRdb's version contains in-frame clones alone and is incomplete. The data hold just over 2,000,000 clones, with 85% to 95% observed a single time. The sequenced sample was naive CD4+ T cells sorted from blood. Subset described: CD45RA+ positively selected. The origin of the receptors is a man between 18 and 29 years old in good health.

The V and J genes are TRBV27 and TRBJ1-2; no reliable D call. CDR3 size: 17 residues. V was pared by 5 bases and J by 4 bases, with 23 bases between. CDR1 is MNHEY and CDR2 is SMNVEV in the germline V gene (reference sequence). The CDR3 DNA reads TGTGCCAGCAGTCCCTCCCTCGACATTCTCGGGCTCTATGGCTACACCTTC. Translating gives CASSPSLDILGLYGYTF.

About this clone: Other DNA variants within this sample encode the same CDR3. The chain employs TRBV28 and TRBJ2-7, with D hard to call. V was shortened by 1 base and J by 3 bases, with 4 bases between the two germline ends. The CDR3 is 12 residues long. CDR1 MDHEN and CDR2 SYDVKM come from the germline V gene. The CDR3 here is CASSLSSYEQYF. In DNA form, the CDR3 reads TGTGCCAGCAGTTTATCCAGCTACGAGCAGTACTTC.

Details on this clone: The same CDR3 arises from other DNA sequences in this sample as well. This chain uses TRBV6-5 with TRBJ1-1, with D perhaps matching TRBD1 (5 bases). Trimming removed 1 base from V and 5 bases from J, with 8 bases in between. Per the germline V gene, CDR1 is MNHEY and CDR2 is SVGAGI. The CDR3 is 13 amino acids. CDR3 sequence (DNA): TGTGCCAGCAGTTACTTTGGGGGGACTGAAGCTTTCTTT. It specifies CASSYFGGTEAFF.

V and J are TRBV5-4 and TRBJ2-2, with a tentative D call TRBD1 (5 bases). Germline V lookup: CDR1 SGHNT, CDR2 YYREEE (reference sequence). V lost 1 base and J 5 bases, leaving 12 bases between the germline ends. CDR3 length: 15 residues. The CDR3 nucleotides are TGTGCCAGCAGCTTGTGGCAGGGAACAACCGGGGAGCTGTTTTTT. Amino acid sequence: CASSLWQGTTGELFF.